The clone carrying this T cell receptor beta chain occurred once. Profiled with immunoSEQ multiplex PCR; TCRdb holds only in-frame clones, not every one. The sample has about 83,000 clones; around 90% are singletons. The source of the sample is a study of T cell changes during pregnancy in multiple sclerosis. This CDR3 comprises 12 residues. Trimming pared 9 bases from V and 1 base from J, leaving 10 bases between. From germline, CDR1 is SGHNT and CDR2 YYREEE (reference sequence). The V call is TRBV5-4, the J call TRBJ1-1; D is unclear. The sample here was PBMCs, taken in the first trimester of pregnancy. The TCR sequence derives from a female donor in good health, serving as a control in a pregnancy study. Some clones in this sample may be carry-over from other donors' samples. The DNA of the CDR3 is TGTGCCACCGAGAGAGAGAACACTGAAGCTTTCTTT. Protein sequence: CATERENTEAFF.